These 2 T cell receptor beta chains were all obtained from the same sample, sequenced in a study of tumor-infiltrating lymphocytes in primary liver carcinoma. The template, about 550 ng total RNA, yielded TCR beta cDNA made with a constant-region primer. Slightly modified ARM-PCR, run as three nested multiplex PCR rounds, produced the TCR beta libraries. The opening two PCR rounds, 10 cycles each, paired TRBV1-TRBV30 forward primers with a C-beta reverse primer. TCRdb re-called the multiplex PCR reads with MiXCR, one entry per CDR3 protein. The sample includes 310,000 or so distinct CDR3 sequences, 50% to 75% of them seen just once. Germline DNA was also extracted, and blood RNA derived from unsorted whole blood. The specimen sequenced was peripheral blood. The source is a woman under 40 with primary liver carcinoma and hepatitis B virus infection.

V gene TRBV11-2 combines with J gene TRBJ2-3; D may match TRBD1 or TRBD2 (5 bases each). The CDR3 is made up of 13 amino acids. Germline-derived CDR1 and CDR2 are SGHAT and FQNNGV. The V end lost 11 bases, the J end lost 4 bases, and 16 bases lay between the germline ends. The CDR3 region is CACSNPGPDTQYF. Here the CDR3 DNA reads TGTGCCTGTAGCAACCCGGGGCCAGATACGCAGTATTTT.

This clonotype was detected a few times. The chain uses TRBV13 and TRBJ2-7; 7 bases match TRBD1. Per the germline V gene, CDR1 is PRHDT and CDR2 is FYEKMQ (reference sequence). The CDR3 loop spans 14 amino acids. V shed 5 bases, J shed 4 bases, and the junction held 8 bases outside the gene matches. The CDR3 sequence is CASSLTGERYEQYF. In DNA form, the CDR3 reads TGTGCCAGCAGCCTCACAGGGGAAAGGTACGAGCAGTACTTC.